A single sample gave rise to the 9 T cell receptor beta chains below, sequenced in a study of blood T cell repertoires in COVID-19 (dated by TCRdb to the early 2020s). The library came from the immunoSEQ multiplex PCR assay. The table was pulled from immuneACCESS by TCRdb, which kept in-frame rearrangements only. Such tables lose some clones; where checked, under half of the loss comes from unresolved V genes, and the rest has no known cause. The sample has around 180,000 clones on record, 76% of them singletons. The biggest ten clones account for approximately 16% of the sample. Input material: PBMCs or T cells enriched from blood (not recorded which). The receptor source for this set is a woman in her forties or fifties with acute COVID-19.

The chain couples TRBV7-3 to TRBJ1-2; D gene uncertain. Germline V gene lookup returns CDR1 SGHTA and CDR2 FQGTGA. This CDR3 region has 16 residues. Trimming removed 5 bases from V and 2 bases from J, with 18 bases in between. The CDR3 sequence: CASSPGRERANYGYTF. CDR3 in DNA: TGTGCCAGCAGCCCCGGCCGGGAGAGGGCCAACTATGGCTACACCTTC.

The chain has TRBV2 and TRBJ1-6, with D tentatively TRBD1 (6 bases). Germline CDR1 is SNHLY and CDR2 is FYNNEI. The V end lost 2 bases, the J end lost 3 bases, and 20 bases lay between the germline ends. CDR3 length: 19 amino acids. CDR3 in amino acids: CASSELAGAVPLYNSPLHF. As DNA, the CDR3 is TGTGCCAGCAGTGAATTGGCAGGGGCAGTTCCTCTCTATAATTCACCCCTCCACTTT.

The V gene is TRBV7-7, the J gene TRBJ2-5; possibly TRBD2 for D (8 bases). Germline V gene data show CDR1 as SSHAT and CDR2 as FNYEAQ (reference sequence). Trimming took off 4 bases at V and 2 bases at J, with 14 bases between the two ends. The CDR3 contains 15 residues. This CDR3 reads CASSSRGGQQETQYF. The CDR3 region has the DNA TGTGCCAGCAGCTCCCGGGGGGGACAGCAAGAGACCCAGTACTTC.

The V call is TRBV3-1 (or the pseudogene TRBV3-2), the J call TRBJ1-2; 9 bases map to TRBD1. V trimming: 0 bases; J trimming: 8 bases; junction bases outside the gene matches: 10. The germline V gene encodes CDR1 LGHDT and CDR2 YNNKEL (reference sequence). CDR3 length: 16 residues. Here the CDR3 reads CASSQDLAGQGGGYTF. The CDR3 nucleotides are TGTGCCAGCAGCCAAGATCTGGCGGGACAGGGAGGCGGCTACACCTTC.

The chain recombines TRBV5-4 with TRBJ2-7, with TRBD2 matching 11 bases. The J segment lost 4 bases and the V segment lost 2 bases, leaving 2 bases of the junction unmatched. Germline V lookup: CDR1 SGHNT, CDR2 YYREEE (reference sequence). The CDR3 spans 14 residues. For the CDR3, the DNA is TGTGCCAGCAGCTTTAGCGGGGGGGCATACGAGCAGTACGTC. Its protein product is CASSFSGGAYEQYV.

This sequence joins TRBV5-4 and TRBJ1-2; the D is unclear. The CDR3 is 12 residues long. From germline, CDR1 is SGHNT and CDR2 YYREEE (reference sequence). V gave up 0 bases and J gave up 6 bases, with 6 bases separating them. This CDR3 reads CASSLDGNGYTF. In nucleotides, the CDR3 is TGTGCCAGCAGCTTGGACGGGAATGGCTACACCTTC.

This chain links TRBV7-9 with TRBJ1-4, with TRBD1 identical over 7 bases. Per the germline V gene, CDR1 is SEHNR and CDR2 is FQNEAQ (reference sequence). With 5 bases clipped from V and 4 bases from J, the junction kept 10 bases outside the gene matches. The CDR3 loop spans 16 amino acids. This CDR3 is CASSNTGTADNEKLFF. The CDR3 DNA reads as TGTGCCAGCAGCAATACCGGGACAGCGGATAATGAAAAACTGTTTTTT. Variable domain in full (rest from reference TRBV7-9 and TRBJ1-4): DTGVSQNPRHKITKRGQNVTFRCDPISEHNRLYWYRQTLGQGPEFLTYFQNEAQLEKSRLLSDRFSAERPKGSFSTLEIQRTEQGDSAMYLCASSNTGTADNEKLFFGSGTQLSVL.

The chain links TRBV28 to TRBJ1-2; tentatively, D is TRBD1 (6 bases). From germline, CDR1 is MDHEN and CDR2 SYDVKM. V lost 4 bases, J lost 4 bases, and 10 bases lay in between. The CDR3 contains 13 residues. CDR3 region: CASSSGDRYGYTF. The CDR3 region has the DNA TGTGCCAGCAGTTCAGGGGACCGCTATGGCTACACCTTC.

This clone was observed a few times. CDR3 nucleotide sequence: TGCGCCAGCAGCTTGGTAGGACTACAGGAGGGTTCACCCCTCCACTTT. This encodes CASSLVGLQEGSPLHF. The chain has TRBV5-1 and TRBJ1-6, with D possibly being TRBD1 (5 bases). Trimming removed 0 bases from V and 9 bases from J, with 16 bases in between. Germline CDR1 reads SGHRS; CDR2 reads YFSETQ. The CDR3 loop spans 16 amino acids.